This note documents a single T cell receptor beta chain sequence. Its antigen is as yet unknown. The sample is drawn from a study of cytomegalovirus exposure and HLA in healthy donors. Study in general: A previous analysis identified approximately 110 million unique TCR beta sequences derived from 180 million or so T cells.

This CDR3 comprises 15 residues. The V and J ends lost 7 bases and 5 bases respectively, with 21 bases between them. The germline V gene encodes CDR1 SGHRS and CDR2 YFSETQ. The PCR employed 60 Vbeta primers together with 13 Jbeta primers. Data came from immunoSEQ multiplex PCR; TCRdb stores just in-frame clones and leaves some out. Its clone listing holds 100,000 to 150,000 clones. Study-wide results and limits: As was reported, the classifier diagnosed cytomegalovirus status with high specificity and sensitivity. Beyond CMV serostatus, there was no information to go on about immune exposure.

V and J are TRBV5-1 and TRBJ2-5, with D hard to call. The receptor comes from a man aged 35 to 55 in good health and CMV-seronegative. The source material was PBMCs. CDR3 sequence reads: CASRPISARWETQYF. DNA of the CDR3: TGCGCCAGCCGCCCGATCTCGGCGAGGTGGGAGACCCAGTACTTC.